The clone carrying this T cell receptor (beta chain) was recorded many times. No antigen is known for it. The CDR3 extends over 15 amino acids. Germline V gene data show CDR1 as SGDLS and CDR2 as YYNGEE. V lost 2 bases to trimming and J lost 2 bases; unmatched junction nucleotides: 4. This record comes from a study of post-analysis software for immune sequencing data. Looking at the study overall: Relapsing-remitting, secondary progressive and progressive-relapsing multiple sclerosis were all included among the disease courses.

The library was made from cDNA and included unique molecular identifiers. Some 500,000 cDNA molecules were recovered from an input of 1 to 10 million T cells. TCRdb re-analysed the PCR reads in MiXCR, keeping a single row per CDR3 protein. The repertoire holds 700,000 to 800,000 distinct CDR3 sequences, roughly 27% seen once, with 0.55% to 0.65% in the top ten. Study-level points and caveats: By F measure, samples from a shared preparation batch strongly co-clustered. Roughly 5 TRBV segments, TRBV5-6, TRBV5-1 and TRBV20-1 among them, were found more frequent in patients than controls. For normalized Chao1 diversity, multiple sclerosis patients scored significantly lower than controls did.

The source of this sequence is a girl aged 10 to 17 with multiple sclerosis. The sample consisted of blood. The chain couples TRBV9 to TRBJ2-1, with 7 positions matching TRBD1. The CDR3 region is CASSVGTVTYNEQFF. In nucleotides, the CDR3 is TGTGCCAGCAGCGTGGGGACAGTAACCTACAATGAGCAGTTCTTC.